Below, 16 T cell receptor beta chains from the same sample are listed, as sequenced in a study of human T cells and chemical hapten exposure. MiXCR, applied by TCRdb to the RACE reads, yields one record per CDR3 protein. Seen here are about 350,000 distinct CDR3 sequences, roughly 6% observed once, and the top ten hold less than 6.5%. Time point of the sample: patch test 2, 6 weeks after DPC sensitization. The sample's treatment: therapeutic diphenylcyclopropenone sensitization with weekly scalp DPC. This specimen consisted of whole blood, obtained in connection with sensitization to the hapten diphenylcyclopropenone (DPC). The receptors here all came from a woman under 30 with alopecia areata. Some clones in this sample may be carry-over from other donors' samples.

This clonotype was counted many times. CDR3 residues: CASSQGADEKLFF. As DNA, the CDR3 is TGTGCCAGCAGCCAGGGGGCAGATGAAAAACTGTTTTTT. The rearrangement uses TRBV7-3 and TRBJ1-4, with TRBD1 matching over 8 bases. J gave up 6 bases and V 5 bases, and 2 bases lay outside the gene matches. The CDR3 runs 13 residues. The germline V gene has CDR1 SGHTA and CDR2 FQGTGA.

Many counts were recorded for this clonotype. V and J are TRBV18 and TRBJ1-1, with TRBD1 matching 9 bases. V shed 6 bases and J 6 bases; nucleotides not matched to a gene: 5. Germline CDR1 reads KGHSH; CDR2 reads LQKENI. The CDR3 loop spans 13 amino acids. CDR3 DNA sequence: TGTGCCAGCTCTCTACAGGGGGCAGCTGAAGCTTTCTTT. As protein: CASSLQGAAEAFF.

This clonotype was counted at least ten times. This chain links TRBV7-9 with TRBJ1-2; D possibly corresponds to TRBD1 (5 bases). Germline V gene lookup returns CDR1 SEHNR and CDR2 FQNEAQ (reference sequence). The CDR3 is 12 amino acids. Trimming left V 3 bases short and J 8 bases short, with 10 bases between. The CDR3 coding sequence is TGTGCCAGCAGCTTTGGGACCGGCGGCTACACCTTC. Its protein is CASSFGTGGYTF.

The table lists this clonotype with many counts. The genes are TRBV5-4 and TRBJ1-3; D not certain. V dropped 3 bases and J dropped 1 base, with 8 bases sitting between them. Germline lookup yields CDR1 SGHNT and CDR2 YYREEE (reference sequence). This CDR3 is built from 14 residues. The CDR3 sequence is CASSSRKSGNTIYF. DNA of the CDR3: TGTGCCAGCAGCTCCCGGAAGTCTGGAAACACCATATATTTT.

This clonotype was seen ten or more times. This chain joins TRBV6-1 and TRBJ1-2; 8 nucleotides agree with TRBD1. Trimming took 2 bases from V and 5 from J; bases not matched to a gene: 4. There are 14 residues in the CDR3. Germline CDR1 reads MNHNS; CDR2 reads SASEGT. The CDR3 loop is CASSEYGQGYGYTF. CDR3 in DNA: TGTGCCAGCAGTGAATATGGACAGGGATATGGCTACACCTTC.

The V gene is TRBV10-3, the J gene TRBJ2-3; 14 nucleotides line up with TRBD2. This CDR3 spans 18 amino acids. The ends lost 2 bases at V and 2 bases at J; junction bases unmatched: 6. Germline-derived CDR1 and CDR2 are ENHRY and SYGVKD. The CDR3: CAISEGLAGGPDTDTQYF. CDR3 coding DNA: TGTGCCATCAGTGAGGGACTAGCGGGGGGCCCAGACACAGATACGCAGTATTTT.

There are a few counts of this clonotype. The J gene is TRBJ1-4, the V gene TRBV20-1; the D is unclear. Trimming stripped 3 bases from V and 10 bases from J, with 6 bases between. Germline V gives CDR1 DFQATT, CDR2 SNEGSKA (reference sequence). The CDR3 consists of 10 residues. In nucleotides, the CDR3 is TGCAGTGCTAGCGGAGGAAAACTGTTTTTT. Translating gives CSASGGKLFF.

J is TRBJ2-7 and V is TRBV4-1; the match to TRBD1 covers 10 bases. This CDR3 is built from 17 residues. V shed 0 bases, J shed 3 bases, and the junction held 8 bases outside the gene matches. Looked up from germline, CDR1 is MGHRA and CDR2 is YSYEKL. The CDR3 region is CASSQDWYRDRGYEQYF. The DNA of the CDR3 is TGCGCCAGCAGCCAAGATTGGTACCGGGACAGGGGCTACGAGCAGTACTTC.

This clonotype appeared a few times. This chain uses TRBV18 with TRBJ2-1; 10 bases map to TRBD2. The trim removed 2 bases at V and 4 bases at J, leaving 5 bases unmatched. CDR1 and CDR2 from the germline V gene are KGHSH and LQKENI. This CDR3 is built from 16 residues. The CDR3 spells CASSPTTSGVYNEQFF. The DNA of the CDR3 is TGTGCCAGCTCACCAACTACTAGCGGGGTTTACAATGAGCAGTTCTTC. Combining the CDR3 with reference TRBV18 and TRBJ2-1 gives the whole variable domain NAGVMQNPRHLVRRRGQEARLRCSPMKGHSHVYWYRQLPEEGLKFMVYLQKENIIDESGMPKERFSAEFPKEGPSILRIQQVVRGDSAAYFCASSPTTSGVYNEQFFGPGTRLTVL.

The chain joins TRBV20-1 to TRBJ2-4, with 15 nucleotides matching TRBD2. V lost 5 bases and J lost 7; bases outside the gene matches: 3. This CDR3 contains 14 residues. Germline V gene sequence: CDR1 DFQATT, CDR2 SNEGSKA (reference sequence). CDR3 nucleotide sequence: TGCAGTGCTCGGACTAGCGGGGGGGGCAACATTCAGTACTTC. This encodes CSARTSGGGNIQYF.

The rearrangement links TRBV5-5 to TRBJ2-3; 8 bases agree with TRBD2. The V gene's germline CDR1 is SGHKS and CDR2 YYEKEE (reference sequence). There are 15 residues in the CDR3. J lost 5 bases, V lost 4 bases, and 9 bases had no gene match. Here the CDR3 DNA reads TGTGCCAGCAGCCGTATCAGCGGGGGTGGAGATACGCAGTATTTT. The encoded protein is CASSRISGGGDTQYF.

This clonotype was observed many times. The V and J genes are TRBV7-6 and TRBJ2-6; D is possibly TRBD2 (5 bases). V was clipped by 2 bases and J by 4 bases, with 15 bases between them. The germline V gene encodes CDR1 SGHVS and CDR2 FNYEAQ. CDR3 length: 17 residues. The DNA for the CDR3 is TGTGCCAGCAGCTTAACGCCCGGAAGCGGAGGGGCCAACGTCCTGACTTTC. Translation: CASSLTPGSGGANVLTF.

V and J are TRBV13 and TRBJ2-7; the match to TRBD1 covers 7 bases. This CDR3 is built from 15 residues. CDR1 and CDR2 (germline): PRHDT, FYEKMQ (reference sequence). J gave up 2 bases and V 4 bases, and 8 bases lay outside the gene matches. The CDR3 coding sequence is TGTGCCAGCAGCTCCGGACAGGACCGAACCTACGAGCAGTACTTC. Encoded protein: CASSSGQDRTYEQYF.

With respect to this clonotype: A much larger clone is a single base away; this may be a read error. This chain links TRBV2 with TRBJ1-4, with 7 bases aligning to TRBD1. CDR1 is SNHLY and CDR2 is FYNNEI in the germline V gene. The J segment lost 7 bases and the V segment lost 6 bases, leaving 11 bases of the junction unmatched. The CDR3 is made up of 15 amino acids. The CDR3 reads CASRGWDSLSEKLFF. Written as DNA, the CDR3 is TGTGCCAGCAGGGGTTGGGACAGCCTTAGTGAAAAACTGTTTTTT.

The genes are TRBV12-3 or TRBV12-4 and TRBJ1-2; perhaps TRBD1 as D (6 bases). V lost 2 bases and J lost 8, with 15 bases in between. This CDR3 comprises 14 residues. CDR3 protein: CASSLRGSEGGYTF. Written as DNA, the CDR3 is TGTGCCAGCAGTTTAAGGGGGAGTGAGGGCGGCTACACCTTC.

This clonotype was recorded at least ten times. At one end, the junction sequence differs from germline, possibly due to a read error. The V and J genes are TRBV11-2 and TRBJ1-2; D unresolved. Germline loops: CDR1 SGHAT, CDR2 FQNNGV. This CDR3 has 11 amino acids. Written as DNA, the CDR3 is TGTGCCAGCAGCTTCAACTCTGGCTACACCTTC. Its translation is CASSFNSGYTF.